This T cell receptor (beta chain) comes out of a study of blood T cell repertoires in COVID-19. Study at large: Whether acute or convalescent, the COVID-19 samples came from the United States, Italy and Spain.

This clone has a handful of counts. Generated by immunoSEQ multiplex PCR, the TCRdb table keeps only in-frame clones and is missing some. This table has 160,000 or so clones, 70% to 90% appearing once. The V gene lost 1 base and the J gene lost 1 base, with 7 bases spanning the gap. Germline values: CDR1 KGHSH, CDR2 LQKENI. CDR3 size: 14 residues. A Seattle source enrolled patients during active infection and followed them longitudinally. The V call is TRBV18, the J call TRBJ1-1; D is ambiguous. The sample comprised peripheral blood. The sequence was obtained from a woman in her 50s with COVID-19, enrolled during active disease. CDR3 nucleotides: TGTGCCAGCTCACCACGGCGGGAGAACACTGAAGCTTTCTTT. It yields the protein CASSPRRENTEAFF.